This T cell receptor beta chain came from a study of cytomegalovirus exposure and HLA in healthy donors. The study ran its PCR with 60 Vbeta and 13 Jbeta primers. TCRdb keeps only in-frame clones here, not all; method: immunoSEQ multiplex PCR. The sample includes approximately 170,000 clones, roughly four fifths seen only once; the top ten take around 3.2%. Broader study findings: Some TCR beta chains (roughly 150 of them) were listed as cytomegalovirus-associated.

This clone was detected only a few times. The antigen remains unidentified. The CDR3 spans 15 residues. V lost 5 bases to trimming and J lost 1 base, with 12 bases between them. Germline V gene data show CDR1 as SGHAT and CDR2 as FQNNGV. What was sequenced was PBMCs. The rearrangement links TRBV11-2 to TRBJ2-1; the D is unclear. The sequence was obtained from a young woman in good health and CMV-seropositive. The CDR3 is CASSPRVASYNEQFF. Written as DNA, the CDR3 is TGTGCCAGCAGCCCTCGAGTAGCTTCCTACAATGAGCAGTTCTTC.